The 9 T cell receptor beta chains presented below share a single source sample, sequenced in a study of cytotoxic CD8 clonotypes in ibrutinib-treated CLL. This table comes from immunoSEQ multiplex PCR, and its TCRdb copy is limited to in-frame clones, with some not included. The sample lists about 200,000 clones; around 70% were seen once. The sequences come from PBMCs, collected after 12 months of ibrutinib treatment. Every receptor here comes from a human donor with chronic lymphocytic leukemia.

The rearrangement uses TRBV30 and TRBJ1-5; possible D gene TRBD1, 5 bases. V lost 4 bases and J lost 3, with 13 bases in between. Germline CDR1 and CDR2: GTSNPN and SVGIG (reference sequence). The length of the CDR3 is 14 residues. The CDR3 region has the DNA TGTGCCTGGAAGGTAGGGGCCAACAATCAGCCCCAGCATTTT. This codes for CAWKVGANNQPQHF.

The rearrangement joins TRBV7-8 to TRBJ2-7; 10 bases map to TRBD2. V shed 7 bases and J 3 bases; nucleotides not matched to a gene: 9. This CDR3 is 15 amino acids long. CDR1 is SGHVS, CDR2 FQNEAQ, per germline. CDR3 coding DNA: TGTGCCAGCACTACATTAGCGGGAGGTTTCTACGAGCAGTACTTC. Its translation: CASTTLAGGFYEQYF. Variable domain in full (rest from reference TRBV7-8 and TRBJ2-7): GAGVSQSPRYKVAKRGQDVALRCDPISGHVSLFWYQQALGQGPEFLTYFQNEAQLDKSGLPSDRFFAERPEGSVSTLKIQRTQQEDSAVYLCASTTLAGGFYEQYFGPGTRLTVT.

This clone was counted between two and nine times. The chain combines TRBV30 with TRBJ2-1, with 7 positions matching TRBD2. V lost 5 bases and J lost 5; bases outside the gene matches: 9. CDR3 length equals 14 residues. Per germline, CDR1 GTSNPN and CDR2 SVGIG (reference sequence). The CDR3 is CAWANQRGNNEQFF. The CDR3 bases are TGTGCCTGGGCAAACCAGCGGGGAAACAATGAGCAGTTCTTC. Using reference TRBV30 and TRBJ2-1 for the parts outside the CDR3, the full variable domain is SQTIHQWPATLVQPVGSPLSLECTVEGTSNPNLYWYRQAAGRGLQLLFYSVGIGQISSEVPQNLSASRPQDRQFILSSKKLLLSDSGFYLCAWANQRGNNEQFFGPGTRLTVL.

The genes are TRBV30 and TRBJ2-7, with 9 bases matching TRBD2. V lost 8 bases to trimming and J lost 3 bases; unmatched junction nucleotides: 8. This CDR3 contains 13 residues. Per the germline V gene, CDR1 is GTSNPN and CDR2 is SVGIG (reference sequence). The CDR3 DNA is TGTGCCCAGACCCCAGCGGGAGGCTACGAGCAGTACTTC. This encodes CAQTPAGGYEQYF.

The chain couples TRBV18 to TRBJ2-1; 12 bases line up with TRBD2. Germline CDR1 and CDR2: KGHSH and LQKENI. The CDR3 contains 17 residues. J was trimmed by 0 bases and V by 2 bases; bases with no gene match: 2. The CDR3 region has the DNA TGTGCCAGCTCACCAAAGACTAGCGGGAGCTCCTACAATGAGCAGTTCTTC. This encodes CASSPKTSGSSYNEQFF.

This clone was recorded only once. The chain links TRBV19 to TRBJ1-1; a possible D gene is TRBD1 (6 bases). Between the trimmed V and J ends, which lost 4 bases and 10 bases, there was a span of 19 bases. The germline gives CDR1 LNHDA, CDR2 SQIVND (reference sequence). The length of the CDR3 is 14 residues. The CDR3 loop reads CASSKRTGLKVAFF. The DNA of the CDR3 is TGTGCCAGTAGTAAAAGAACAGGGTTGAAGGTAGCTTTCTTT.

This clone was seen just once. The rearrangement links TRBV2 to TRBJ1-5, with D possibly matching TRBD1 (6 bases). This CDR3 has 17 residues. V was clipped by 2 bases and J by 2 bases, with 16 bases between them. The germline V gene encodes CDR1 SNHLY and CDR2 FYNNEI. CDR3 coding DNA: TGTGCCAGCAGTGAATTTAACAGGGCAAATGGCAATCAGCCCCAGCATTTT. The encoded protein is CASSEFNRANGNQPQHF.

This clone has only a few counts. The V call is TRBV18, the J call TRBJ1-1; no clear D. CDR3 length: 14 residues. The V gene's germline CDR1 is KGHSH and CDR2 LQKENI. Trimming took off 1 base at V and 1 base at J, with 7 bases between the two ends. CDR3 bases: TGTGCCAGCTCACCACAGGGCGGGAACACTGAAGCTTTCTTT. Protein sequence: CASSPQGGNTEAFF.

The genes are TRBV6-5 and TRBJ1-2; a possible D gene is TRBD1 (5 bases). The CDR3 contains 15 residues. Trimming took 0 bases from V and 4 from J, leaving 12 bases between them. The germline CDR1 and CDR2 sequences are MNHEY and SVGAGI. The CDR3 region is CASSYSAGWGYGYTF. CDR3 DNA sequence: TGTGCCAGCAGTTACTCCGCAGGGTGGGGCTATGGCTACACCTTC.